Below, 31 T cell receptor beta chains from the same sample are listed, as sequenced in a study of cytomegalovirus exposure and HLA in healthy donors. Some clones are missing from TCRdb's copy, which holds only in-frame ones; the method was immunoSEQ multiplex PCR. The sample has about 360,000 clones; around 86% are singletons. Material: PBMCs. These receptors were obtained from a woman aged 18-29 years in good health and CMV-seronegative.

The chain carries TRBV4-1 and TRBJ1-5; 7 positions match TRBD1. This CDR3 contains 16 residues. The germline V gene has CDR1 MGHRA and CDR2 YSYEKL. V was clipped by 5 bases and J by 0 bases; unmatched bases: 7. CDR3 sequence (DNA): TGCGCCAGCAGCTACACCGGGACAGATAGCAATCAGCCCCAGCATTTT. Its translation is CASSYTGTDSNQPQHF.

The V and J genes are TRBV5-1 and TRBJ2-1; TRBD2 aligns across 9 bases. The CDR3 loop spans 13 amino acids. Trimming cost V 8 bases and J 4 bases; bases outside gene matches: 4. Germline V CDR1 and CDR2: SGHRS, YFSETQ. The CDR3 is CASKAGGYNEQFF. The CDR3 nucleotides are TGCGCCAGTAAAGCGGGAGGTTACAATGAGCAGTTCTTC.

In this sample, this clone turned up once. The chain links TRBV5-4 to TRBJ1-2, with 11 bases aligning to TRBD1. The CDR3 is made up of 15 amino acids. Per the germline V gene, CDR1 is SGHNT and CDR2 is YYREEE (reference sequence). The trim removed 4 bases at V and 7 bases at J, leaving 9 bases unmatched. The DNA for the CDR3 is TGTGCCAGCAGCCCGCGGACAGGGGGCGGGAGTGGCTACACCTTC. The encoded protein is CASSPRTGGGSGYTF.

This clone came up once. V gene TRBV5-6 combines with J gene TRBJ2-1, with 8 bases matching TRBD1. The CDR3 totals 15 residues. CDR1 is SGHDT and CDR2 is YYEEEE in the germline V gene. V was pared by 1 base and J by 4 bases, with 4 bases of the junction left unmatched. CDR3 amino acids: CASSLLGQEYNEQFF. For the CDR3, the DNA is TGTGCCAGCAGCTTGTTGGGACAGGAATACAATGAGCAGTTCTTC.

This clone was picked up one time. The V call is TRBV18, the J call TRBJ2-3; TRBD2 matches at 7 bases. The CDR3 length is 15 residues. J was trimmed by 2 bases and V by 5 bases; bases with no gene match: 7. Germline V gives CDR1 KGHSH, CDR2 LQKENI. CDR3 DNA sequence: TGTGCCAGCTCAGGGGGGGAGCCGTACACAGATACGCAGTATTTT. Encoded protein: CASSGGEPYTDTQYF.

The chain is built from TRBV6-1 and TRBJ1-3, with D tentatively TRBD1 (5 bases). CDR3 length: 15 amino acids. V gave up 6 bases and J gave up 0 bases, with 12 bases separating them. Germline V gene data show CDR1 as MNHNS and CDR2 as SASEGT. CDR3 amino acids: CASRWDGGSGNTIYF. The DNA for the CDR3 is TGTGCCAGCAGATGGGACGGGGGCTCTGGAAACACCATATATTTT.

V is TRBV23-1 and J is TRBJ2-7; TRBD1 aligns across 8 bases. TRBV23-1 is known as an ORF, though its function is uncertain. The CDR3 extends over 16 amino acids. V gave up 4 bases and J gave up 5 bases; unmatched junction bases: 13. CDR3 coding DNA: TGCGCCAGCAGTCCACCCTCCTCGACAGGGGAACACGAGCAGTACTTC. The encoded protein is CASSPPSSTGEHEQYF.

V is TRBV2 and J is TRBJ2-1, with D perhaps TRBD1 (6 bases). This CDR3 spans 16 amino acids. V was cut by 2 bases and J by 1 base, with 12 bases left in between. Germline CDR1 is SNHLY and CDR2 is FYNNEI. The CDR3 reads CASSETRGPSYNEQFF. In nucleotides, the CDR3 is TGTGCCAGCAGTGAAACCAGGGGCCCTTCCTACAATGAGCAGTTCTTC.

V and J are TRBV30 and TRBJ2-3, with TRBD2 matching over 14 bases. V lost 5 bases and J lost 6; bases outside the gene matches: 7. The germline V gene has CDR1 GTSNPN and CDR2 SVGIG (reference sequence). This CDR3 has 15 residues. The CDR3 sequence is CAWEGTSGRIDTQYF. DNA of the CDR3: TGTGCCTGGGAAGGGACTAGCGGGAGAATCGATACGCAGTATTTT.

The chain is built from TRBV2 and TRBJ1-6; D might be TRBD1 (6 bases). Germline CDR1 and CDR2: SNHLY and FYNNEI. Trimming took 6 bases from V and 7 from J, leaving 13 bases between them. This CDR3 has 14 amino acids. The CDR3 sequence: CASRGYTGNSPLHF. CDR3 DNA sequence: TGTGCCAGCAGGGGATACACAGGGAATTCACCCCTCCACTTT.

The CDR3 sequence is CASTGGAEGNTIYF. The CDR3 DNA follows: TGTGCCAGCACAGGGGGCGCGGAAGGAAACACCATATATTTT. The V call is TRBV6-1, the J call TRBJ1-3, with 8 bases matching TRBD1. This CDR3 contains 14 residues. V trimming: 7 bases; J trimming: 4 bases; junction bases outside the gene matches: 6. Germline V lookup: CDR1 MNHNS, CDR2 SASEGT.

For this clone: The sample contains more than one DNA sequence encoding this CDR3. V and J are TRBV2 and TRBJ2-7; 7 bases agree with TRBD1. V lost 6 bases to trimming and J lost 2 bases; unmatched junction nucleotides: 1. The CDR3 sequence is 12 residues long. CDR1 is SNHLY and CDR2 is FYNNEI in the germline V gene. For the CDR3, the DNA is TGTGCCAGCAGAGACAGGGCCTACGAGCAGTACTTC. Amino acid sequence: CASRDRAYEQYF.

This sequence joins TRBV7-9 and TRBJ2-1; a possible D gene is TRBD2 (5 bases). This CDR3 spans 13 amino acids. The germline gives CDR1 SEHNR, CDR2 FQNEAQ (reference sequence). V was clipped by 5 bases and J by 9 bases, with 14 bases between them. The CDR3 DNA reads TGTGCCAGCAGCCCTTCATCTGGGAGTGAGCAGTTCTTC. It encodes CASSPSSGSEQFF.

In this sample, this clone turned up once. The J gene is TRBJ1-4, the V gene TRBV4-1; D is unresolved. The germline V and J ends were trimmed by 0 bases and 8 bases, with 16 bases remaining between them. Germline V gene sequence: CDR1 MGHRA, CDR2 YSYEKL. The CDR3 length is 16 residues. In DNA, the CDR3 is TGCGCCAGCAGCCAAGAATCGGGAGGTGGGAAGGAAAAACTGTTTTTT. It codes for CASSQESGGGKEKLFF.

CDR3 region: CASSLSGGLTRDTQYF. The CDR3 region has the DNA TGTGCCAGCAGCCTAAGCGGGGGTTTAACCAGAGATACGCAGTATTTT. The rearrangement joins TRBV4-2 to TRBJ2-3; 8 nucleotides match TRBD2. This CDR3 region has 16 residues. From germline, CDR1 is LGHNA and CDR2 YNFKEQ. V lost 4 bases to trimming and J lost 5 bases; unmatched junction nucleotides: 11.

The V call is TRBV28, the J call TRBJ2-7, with 7 bases matching TRBD2. Looked up from germline, CDR1 is MDHEN and CDR2 is SYDVKM. The CDR3 is 15 amino acids. V lost 4 bases and J lost 4; bases outside the gene matches: 10. The CDR3 bases are TGTGCCAGCAGTTCGGGGTCTACGGGAGGTTACGAGCAGTACTTC. As protein: CASSSGSTGGYEQYF.

J is TRBJ1-2 and V is TRBV7-8, with TRBD1 as a possible D gene (6 bases). Germline V gives CDR1 SGHVS, CDR2 FQNEAQ. This CDR3 spans 16 amino acids. V was cut by 4 bases and J by 6 bases, with 21 bases left in between. CDR3: CASSSYTTGTGDGYTF. CDR3 coding DNA: TGTGCCAGCAGCTCGTACACTACAGGGACGGGTGATGGCTACACCTTC.

V is TRBV6-1 and J is TRBJ2-7, with 8 bases matching TRBD1. With V trimmed by 2 bases and J by 3 bases, 9 bases remained unmatched. The CDR3 is made up of 16 amino acids. Germline CDR1 reads MNHNS; CDR2 reads SASEGT. CDR3 sequence (DNA): TGTGCCAGCAGTGAATGGGCAGGGGGCGGCGGCTACGAGCAGTACTTC. Translated: CASSEWAGGGGYEQYF.

The gene calls are TRBV5-1 and TRBJ2-7, with TRBD1 identical over 11 bases. V trimming: 4 bases; J trimming: 2 bases; junction bases outside the gene matches: 2. This CDR3 spans 14 amino acids. Germline lookup yields CDR1 SGHRS and CDR2 YFSETQ. Written as DNA, the CDR3 is TGCGCCAGCAGCAAGGACAGGGGGCCCTACGAGCAGTACTTC. Its protein product is CASSKDRGPYEQYF.

The CDR3 DNA reads as TGTGCCAGCAAAATAGGGACATCCCTCTCCTACGAGCAGTACTTC. It yields the protein CASKIGTSLSYEQYF. The chain uses TRBV2 and TRBJ2-7; possibly TRBD1 for D (6 bases). The germline V gene has CDR1 SNHLY and CDR2 FYNNEI. This CDR3 region has 15 residues. The V end lost 7 bases, the J end lost 0 bases, and 16 bases lay between the germline ends. The whole variable domain, remainder taken from reference TRBV2 and TRBJ2-7, is EPEVTQTPSHQVTQMGQEVILRCVPISNHLYFYWYRQILGQKVEFLVSFYNNEISEKSEIFDDQFSVERPDGSNFTLKIRSTKLEDSAMYFCASKIGTSLSYEQYFGPGTRLTVT.

As to this clone: Relative to the germline gene, one junction end is altered; a read error may explain this. DNA for the CDR3: TGTGTCAGCAGTTTTTCCAGGGGTGGTGGGAATCAGCCCCAGCATTTT. Translation: CVSSFSRGGGNQPQHF. The chain is built from TRBV27 and TRBJ1-5; tentative D call: TRBD1 (6 bases). There are 16 residues in the CDR3. Per germline, CDR1 MNHEY and CDR2 SMNVEV (reference sequence).

V usage is TRBV27 and J usage is TRBJ1-4; TRBD1 agrees at 9 bases. The CDR3 extends over 13 amino acids. Germline CDR1 MNHEY, CDR2 SMNVEV (reference sequence). V lost 10 bases and J lost 7; bases outside the gene matches: 7. CDR3 nucleotides: TGTGCCACCGCTGGGACAGGGCGTGAAAAACTGTTTTTT. The encoded protein is CATAGTGREKLFF.

This clone was seen a handful of times. The rearrangement links TRBV5-1 to TRBJ2-7, with 13 bases aligning to TRBD2. Losses at the gene ends were 1 base for V and 4 bases for J; bases not matched to a gene: 11. This CDR3 has 18 amino acids. Germline V gene data show CDR1 as SGHRS and CDR2 as YFSETQ. The CDR3 DNA is TGCGCCAGCAGCTTGATGACTAGCGGGGGGATACCGGGGTACGAGCAGTACTTC. Its protein is CASSLMTSGGIPGYEQYF.

The rearrangement links TRBV27 to TRBJ1-1; D perhaps matches TRBD1 (5 bases). There are 14 residues in the CDR3. In germline, CDR1 is MNHEY, CDR2 SMNVEV (reference sequence). V lost 6 bases to trimming and J lost 4 bases, with 15 bases between them. CDR3 nucleotide sequence: TGTGCCAGCAGCTCAGGACCGGGGGGCACTGAAGCTTTCTTT. It translates to CASSSGPGGTEAFF.

This sequence joins TRBV9 and TRBJ2-5, with a weak D call TRBD1 (5 bases). Looked up from germline, CDR1 is SGDLS and CDR2 is YYNGEE. The CDR3 consists of 14 residues. Trimming took 1 base from V and 4 from J, leaving 11 bases between them. CDR3 sequence (DNA): TGTGCCAGCAGCGTATCGCAGGGTGGAGAGACCCAGTACTTC. Translation: CASSVSQGGETQYF.

The table lists this clone with a few counts. The chain joins TRBV5-6 to TRBJ2-4, with D possibly TRBD1 on 5 matching bases. CDR3 length: 16 amino acids. Germline V CDR1 and CDR2: SGHDT, YYEEEE. The V end was cut by 4 bases, the J end by 2 bases, with 16 bases between. The CDR3 nucleotides are TGTGCCAGCAGCCGTGACAGAATCGTAACCAAAAACATTCAGTACTTC. It specifies CASSRDRIVTKNIQYF.

The chain joins TRBV28 to TRBJ2-5; 8 bases match TRBD1. This CDR3 comprises 16 residues. Germline CDR1 MDHEN, CDR2 SYDVKM. After removal of 5 bases from V and 3 bases from J, the junction contained 11 bases not matched to a gene. CDR3 nucleotide sequence: TGTGCCAGCAGTACTCGGACAGGGTTCACTAAAGAGACCCAGTACTTC. Protein product: CASSTRTGFTKETQYF.

V is TRBV4-1 and J is TRBJ2-7; D uncertain. Germline V gene lookup returns CDR1 MGHRA and CDR2 YSYEKL. The CDR3 spans 15 residues. The V end lost 1 base, the J end lost 0 bases, and 10 bases lay between the germline ends. CDR3 sequence reads: CASSQAQSHSYEQYF. The DNA for the CDR3 is TGCGCCAGCAGCCAAGCACAGTCTCACTCCTACGAGCAGTACTTC.

The gene calls are TRBV28 and TRBJ1-5; D is possibly TRBD1 (5 bases). The V gene's germline CDR1 is MDHEN and CDR2 SYDVKM. Trimming left V 2 bases short and J 7 bases short, with 9 bases between. This CDR3 is 13 amino acids long. The CDR3 DNA reads as TGTGCCAGCAGTTTAACAGGTGACCAGCCCCAGCATTTT. Residues: CASSLTGDQPQHF.

The chain carries TRBV27 and TRBJ2-2; possible D gene TRBD2, 6 bases. The CDR3 totals 13 residues. Germline assignment: CDR1 MNHEY and CDR2 SMNVEV (reference sequence). With 0 bases removed from V and 9 bases from J, the gap between germline ends came to 8 bases. CDR3 in amino acids: CASSLSRDWELFF. Written as DNA, the CDR3 is TGTGCCAGCAGTTTATCTAGGGACTGGGAGCTGTTTTTT.

This chain links TRBV7-9 with TRBJ2-3; the match to TRBD1 covers 7 bases. Trimming removed 1 base from V and 6 bases from J; junction bases left unmatched: 7. The CDR3 runs 15 residues. The germline gives CDR1 SEHNR, CDR2 FQNEAQ (reference sequence). CDR3 residues: CASSLVVGGWDTQYF. CDR3 sequence (DNA): TGTGCCAGCAGCTTAGTGGTAGGGGGCTGGGATACGCAGTATTTT. The full variable domain, rest sourced from reference TRBV7-9 and TRBJ2-3, is DTGVSQNPRHKITKRGQNVTFRCDPISEHNRLYWYRQTLGQGPEFLTYFQNEAQLEKSRLLSDRFSAERPKGSFSTLEIQRTEQGDSAMYLCASSLVVGGWDTQYFGPGTRLTVL.